This TCR beta chain was recorded in a study of shared clonotypes between healthy human individuals. Study as a whole: Aged 18 to 49, the donors were a couple of women and a few men.

Using immunoSEQ multiplex PCR, the repertoire was profiled, and TCRdb retains in-frame clones only, with some absent. The sample consists of about 1.5 million clones, roughly 98% of them appearing once. Sequencing was performed on naive CD4+ T cells sorted from blood. Subset defined: CD45RA+ positively selected. This clonotype originated in a man aged 30 to 45 in good health.

The CDR3 sequence is CASSPPYSPEAFF. In DNA form, the CDR3 reads TGTGCCAGCTCACCACCGTACAGTCCTGAAGCTTTCTTT. The V and J genes are TRBV18 and TRBJ1-1; D is undetermined. Between the trimmed V and J ends, which lost 0 bases and 6 bases, there was a span of 8 bases. Germline V lookup: CDR1 KGHSH, CDR2 LQKENI. The CDR3 runs 13 residues.